The 17 T cell receptor beta chains in this list originate from one sample, sequenced in a study of blood T cell repertoires in COVID-19. Produced via immunoSEQ multiplex PCR; TCRdb's table is partial and in-frame only. This table holds around 190,000 clones, more than 70% found once. The sequencing input was peripheral blood. The origin of the receptors is a man aged 45-60 years with COVID-19, enrolled during active disease.

J is TRBJ2-2 and V is TRBV3-1 (or the pseudogene TRBV3-2); D is undetermined. From germline, CDR1 is LGHDT and CDR2 YNNKEL (reference sequence). V shed 0 bases and J shed 1 base, with 9 bases lying between them. The CDR3 contains 16 residues. In DNA, the CDR3 is TGTGCCAGCAGCCAAGATGTGCTAGTGAACACCGGGGAGCTGTTTTTT. This sequence encodes CASSQDVLVNTGELFF.

The chain carries TRBV25-1 and TRBJ2-3, with 7 positions matching TRBD1. This CDR3 is built from 13 residues. With 1 base clipped from V and 8 bases from J, the junction kept 3 bases outside the gene matches. Germline-derived CDR1 and CDR2 are MGHDK and SYGVNS. CDR3: CASSESDRTTQYF. DNA of the CDR3: TGTGCCAGCAGTGAATCGGACAGGACTACGCAGTATTTT.

This clone was seen a handful of times. This chain links TRBV3-1 (or the pseudogene TRBV3-2) with TRBJ2-7; 14 nucleotides agree with TRBD2. Germline V gives CDR1 LGHDT, CDR2 YNNKEL (reference sequence). Trimming cost V 5 bases and J 6 bases; bases outside gene matches: 3. The CDR3 contains 14 residues. This CDR3 is CASSLTSGRGEQYF. The CDR3 DNA reads as TGTGCCAGCAGCTTGACTAGCGGGAGGGGCGAGCAGTACTTC.

The chain links TRBV20-1 to TRBJ1-3, with 10 bases lining up with TRBD1. The CDR3 consists of 14 residues. Trimming cost V 3 bases and J 2 bases; bases outside gene matches: 1. CDR1 is DFQATT and CDR2 is SNEGSKA in the germline V gene (reference sequence). CDR3 sequence reads: CSASGTGAGNTIYF. For the CDR3, the DNA is TGCAGTGCTAGTGGGACAGGGGCTGGAAACACCATATATTTT.

The gene calls are TRBV2 and TRBJ2-3; perhaps TRBD2 as D (5 bases). V lost 3 bases and J 2 bases, leaving 12 bases between the germline ends. Germline values: CDR1 SNHLY, CDR2 FYNNEI. The CDR3 runs to 15 residues. CDR3 residues: CASSDPEGFTDTQYF. The DNA of the CDR3 is TGTGCCAGCAGTGACCCAGAGGGATTCACAGATACGCAGTATTTT. The full variable domain, its missing parts supplied by reference TRBV2 and TRBJ2-3, is EPEVTQTPSHQVTQMGQEVILRCVPISNHLYFYWYRQILGQKVEFLVSFYNNEISEKSEIFDDQFSVERPDGSNFTLKIRSTKLEDSAMYFCASSDPEGFTDTQYFGPGTRLTVL.

This clone was seen only a few times. The chain carries TRBV7-9 and TRBJ2-3; TRBD2 agrees at 7 bases. V dropped 5 bases and J dropped 1; count of bases not matched to a gene: 12. CDR3 size: 17 residues. Germline-derived CDR1 and CDR2 are SEHNR and FQNEAQ (reference sequence). The CDR3 region is CASSPRGASGGTDTQYF. The CDR3 nucleotides are TGTGCCAGCAGCCCCCGAGGAGCCAGCGGGGGCACAGATACGCAGTATTTT.

V is TRBV27 and J is TRBJ2-2; D remains unclear. Trimming took off 1 base at V and 7 bases at J, with 10 bases between the two ends. CDR1 MNHEY and CDR2 SMNVEV come from the germline V gene (reference sequence). The CDR3 covers 14 residues. The chain's CDR3 is CASSLLIRDGELFF. DNA for the CDR3: TGTGCCAGCAGTTTATTAATTCGCGACGGGGAGCTGTTTTTT.

The chain joins TRBV5-4 to TRBJ2-5; the match to TRBD2 covers 9 bases. The germline CDR1 and CDR2 sequences are SGHNT and YYREEE (reference sequence). V dropped 2 bases and J dropped 5; count of bases not matched to a gene: 7. The CDR3 sequence is 15 residues long. The chain's CDR3 is CASSFPAGGHETQYF. CDR3 DNA: TGTGCCAGCAGCTTCCCCGCGGGGGGGCACGAGACCCAGTACTTC.

The gene calls are TRBV6-5 and TRBJ2-1, with TRBD2 matching over 9 bases. Per the germline V gene, CDR1 is MNHEY and CDR2 is SVGAGI. Unmatched junction bases numbered 8, after V lost 8 bases and J lost 3 bases. There are 15 residues in the CDR3. CDR3 protein: CASGPKTSGYNEQFF. The CDR3, as DNA: TGTGCCAGCGGGCCCAAGACTAGCGGCTACAATGAGCAGTTCTTC.

The chain is built from TRBV24-1 and TRBJ2-3; 13 positions match TRBD2. V dropped 4 bases and J dropped 2; count of bases not matched to a gene: 11. This CDR3 region has 19 residues. Per the germline V gene, CDR1 is KGHDR and CDR2 is SFDVKD. The CDR3: CATSDPGLAGAPDTDTQYF. CDR3 nucleotides: TGTGCCACCAGTGACCCTGGACTAGCGGGGGCCCCGGACACAGATACGCAGTATTTT.

For this clone: One end of the junction does not line up with germline, which may come from a read error. The rearrangement links TRBV6-6 to TRBJ1-6; perhaps TRBD1 as D (6 bases). This CDR3 is 15 amino acids long. CDR1 and CDR2 (germline): MNHNY, SVGAGI (reference sequence). The CDR3 protein is CASSPDSSNNSPLHF. CDR3 nucleotide sequence: TGTGCCAGCAGTCCGGACAGCTCCAATAATTCACCCCTCCACTTT.

The rearrangement joins TRBV7-9 to TRBJ2-1; 11 nucleotides line up with TRBD2. The CDR3 consists of 14 residues. Germline V gene sequence: CDR1 SEHNR, CDR2 FQNEAQ (reference sequence). With 2 bases clipped from V and 6 bases from J, the junction kept 0 bases outside the gene matches. The CDR3 bases are TGTGCCAGCAGCTTACTAGCGGGAGGCAATGAGCAGTTCTTC. This translates into CASSLLAGGNEQFF.

The CDR3 here is CASRTTANSNQPQHF. The CDR3 DNA sequence: TGTGCCAGCAGGACTACAGCAAATAGCAATCAGCCCCAGCATTTT. The chain joins TRBV6-5 to TRBJ1-5, with unresolved D. The CDR3 is 15 residues long. V lost 6 bases and J lost 0, with 12 bases in between. The germline gives CDR1 MNHEY, CDR2 SVGAGI.

This clone was observed many times. The chain is built from TRBV5-1 and TRBJ2-1; 12 positions agree with TRBD2. This CDR3 is built from 20 residues. V was pared by 4 bases and J by 6 bases, with 20 bases of the junction left unmatched. CDR1 is SGHRS, CDR2 YFSETQ, per germline. The CDR3 DNA reads as TGCGCCAGCAGCCCGGGACTAGCGGGTTCCTCCCCCATTACCCGCAATGAGCAGTTCTTC. Amino acid sequence: CASSPGLAGSSPITRNEQFF.

The V gene is TRBV10-1, the J gene TRBJ2-2, with TRBD2 matching over 14 bases. The CDR3 is 17 residues long. Germline CDR1 WNHNN, CDR2 SYGVQD (reference sequence). With V trimmed by 4 bases and J by 4 bases, 5 bases remained unmatched. The CDR3 DNA sequence: TGCGCCAGCAGTGCGGGACTAGCGGGAGTTGGCACCGGGGAGCTGTTTTTT. This codes for CASSAGLAGVGTGELFF.

The chain combines TRBV5-1 with TRBJ1-4; a possible D gene is TRBD1 (6 bases). Trimming left V 1 base short and J 7 bases short, with 11 bases between. This CDR3 spans 14 amino acids. CDR1 is SGHRS and CDR2 is YFSETQ in the germline V gene. CDR3 nucleotide sequence: TGCGCCAGCAGCTTGACAGGGACGGGTGAAAAACTGTTTTTT. Translated, it gives CASSLTGTGEKLFF.

J is TRBJ1-4 and V is TRBV7-8, with TRBD1 matching 7 bases. CDR1 SGHVS and CDR2 FQNEAQ come from the germline V gene. V shed 5 bases, J shed 6 bases, and the junction held 9 bases outside the gene matches. The CDR3 runs to 15 residues. The CDR3 is CASSPRQGSDEKLFF. CDR3 DNA sequence: TGTGCCAGCAGCCCAAGACAGGGATCGGATGAAAAACTGTTTTTT.